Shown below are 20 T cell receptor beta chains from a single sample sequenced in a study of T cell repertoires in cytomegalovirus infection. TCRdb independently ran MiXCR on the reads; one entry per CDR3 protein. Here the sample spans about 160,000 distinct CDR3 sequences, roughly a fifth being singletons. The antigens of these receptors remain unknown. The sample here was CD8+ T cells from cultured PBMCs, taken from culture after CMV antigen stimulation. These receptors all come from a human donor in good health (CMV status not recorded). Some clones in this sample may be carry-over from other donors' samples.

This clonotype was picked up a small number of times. The CDR3 reads CASSWDSLQNTEAFF. The CDR3 bases are TGTGCCAGCAGTTGGGACAGCCTTCAGAACACTGAAGCTTTCTTT. The chain carries TRBV6-1 and TRBJ1-1; 7 bases are a match to TRBD1. Unmatched junction bases numbered 7, after V lost 5 bases and J lost 1 base. This CDR3 contains 15 residues. Germline-derived CDR1 and CDR2 are MNHNS and SASEGT.

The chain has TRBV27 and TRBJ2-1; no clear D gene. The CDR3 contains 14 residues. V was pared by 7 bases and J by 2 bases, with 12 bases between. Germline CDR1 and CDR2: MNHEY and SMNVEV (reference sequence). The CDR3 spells CASKAPGPYNEQFF. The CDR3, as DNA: TGTGCCAGCAAGGCCCCCGGTCCCTACAATGAGCAGTTCTTC.

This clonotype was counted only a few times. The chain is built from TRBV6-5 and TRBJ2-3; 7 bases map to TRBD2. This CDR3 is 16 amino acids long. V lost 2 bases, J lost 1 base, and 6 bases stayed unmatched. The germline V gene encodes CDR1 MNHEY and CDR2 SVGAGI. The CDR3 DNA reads TGTGCCAGCAGTTACCGAAACGCGGGGGGCACAGATACGCAGTATTTT. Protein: CASSYRNAGGTDTQYF.

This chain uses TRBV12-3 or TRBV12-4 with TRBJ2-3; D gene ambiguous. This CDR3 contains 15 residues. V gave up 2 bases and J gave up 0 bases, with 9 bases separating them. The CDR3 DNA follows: TGTGCCAGCAGTTTAAACAGCCCTAGCACAGATACGCAGTATTTT. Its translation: CASSLNSPSTDTQYF.

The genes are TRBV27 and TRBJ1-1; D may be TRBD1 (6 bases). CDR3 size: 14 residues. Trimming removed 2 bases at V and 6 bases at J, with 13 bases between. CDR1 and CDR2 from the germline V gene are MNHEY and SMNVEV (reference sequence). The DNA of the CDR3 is TGTGCCAGCAGTTTAGGAGGGGGTAGGGCTGAAGCTTTCTTT. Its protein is CASSLGGGRAEAFF.

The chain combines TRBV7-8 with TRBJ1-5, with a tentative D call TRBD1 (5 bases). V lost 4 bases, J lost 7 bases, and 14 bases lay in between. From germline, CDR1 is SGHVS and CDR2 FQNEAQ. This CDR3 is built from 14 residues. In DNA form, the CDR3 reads TGTGCCAGCAGCTCCGGGGGGAGTGGACAGCCCCAGCATTTT. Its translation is CASSSGGSGQPQHF.

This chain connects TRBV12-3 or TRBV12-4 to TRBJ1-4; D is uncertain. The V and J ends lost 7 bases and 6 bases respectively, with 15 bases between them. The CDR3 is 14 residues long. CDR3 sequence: CASISGGKDEKLFF. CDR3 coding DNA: TGTGCCAGCATATCAGGAGGCAAAGATGAAAAACTGTTTTTT.

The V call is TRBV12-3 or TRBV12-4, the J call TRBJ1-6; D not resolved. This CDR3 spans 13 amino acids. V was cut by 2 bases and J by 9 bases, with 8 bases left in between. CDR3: CASSLPPSSPLHF. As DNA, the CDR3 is TGTGCCAGCAGTTTACCACCAAGTTCACCCCTCCACTTT.

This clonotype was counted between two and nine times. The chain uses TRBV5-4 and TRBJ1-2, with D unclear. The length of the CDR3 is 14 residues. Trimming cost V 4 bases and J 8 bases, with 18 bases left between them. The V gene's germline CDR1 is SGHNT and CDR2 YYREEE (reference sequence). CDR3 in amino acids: CASSHTEVAGGYTF. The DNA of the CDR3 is TGTGCCAGCAGCCATACCGAGGTGGCGGGGGGCTACACCTTC. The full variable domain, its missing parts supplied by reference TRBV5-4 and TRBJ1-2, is ETGVTQSPTHLIKTRGQQVTLRCSSQSGHNTVSWYQQALGQGPQFIFQYYREEENGRGNFPPRFSGLQFPNYSSELNVNALELDDSALYLCASSHTEVAGGYTFGSGTRLTVV.

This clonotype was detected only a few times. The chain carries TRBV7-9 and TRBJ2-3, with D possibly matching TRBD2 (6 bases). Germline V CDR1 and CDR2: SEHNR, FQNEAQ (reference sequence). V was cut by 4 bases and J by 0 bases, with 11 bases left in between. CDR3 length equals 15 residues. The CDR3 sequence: CASSSWEASTDTQYF. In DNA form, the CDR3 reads TGTGCCAGCAGCTCGTGGGAGGCTAGCACAGATACGCAGTATTTT.

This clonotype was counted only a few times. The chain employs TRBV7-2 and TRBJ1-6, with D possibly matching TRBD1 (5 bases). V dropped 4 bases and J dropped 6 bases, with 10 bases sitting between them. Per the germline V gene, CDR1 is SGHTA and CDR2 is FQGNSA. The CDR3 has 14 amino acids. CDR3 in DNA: TGTGCCAGCAGCTGGCTGGGACCTAATTCACCCCTCCACTTT. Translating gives CASSWLGPNSPLHF.

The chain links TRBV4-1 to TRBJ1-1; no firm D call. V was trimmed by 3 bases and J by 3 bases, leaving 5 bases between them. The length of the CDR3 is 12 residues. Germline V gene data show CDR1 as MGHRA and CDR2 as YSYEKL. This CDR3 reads CASSQEYTEAFF. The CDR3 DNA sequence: TGCGCCAGCAGCCAGGAGTACACTGAAGCTTTCTTT.

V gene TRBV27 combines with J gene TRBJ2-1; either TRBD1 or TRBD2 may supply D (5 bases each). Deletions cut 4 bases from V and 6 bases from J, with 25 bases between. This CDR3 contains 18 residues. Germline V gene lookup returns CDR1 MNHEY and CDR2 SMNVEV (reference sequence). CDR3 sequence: CASSSNSDGTVRFNEQFF. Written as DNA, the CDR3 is TGTGCCAGCAGTTCAAACTCGGACGGGACCGTTCGTTTCAATGAGCAGTTCTTC.

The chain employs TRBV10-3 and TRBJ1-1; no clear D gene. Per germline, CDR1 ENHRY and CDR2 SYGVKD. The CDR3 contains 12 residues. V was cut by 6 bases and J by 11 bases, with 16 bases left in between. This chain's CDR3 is CAIRSLGLRAFF. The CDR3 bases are TGTGCCATCAGGTCACTTGGTCTCAGGGCTTTCTTT.

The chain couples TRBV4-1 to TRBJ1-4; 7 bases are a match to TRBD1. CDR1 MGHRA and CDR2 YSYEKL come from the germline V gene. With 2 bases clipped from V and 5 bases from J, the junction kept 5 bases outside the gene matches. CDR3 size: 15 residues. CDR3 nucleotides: TGCGCCAGCAGCCAACGGGACAGTCGCAATGAAAAACTGTTTTTT. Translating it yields CASSQRDSRNEKLFF.

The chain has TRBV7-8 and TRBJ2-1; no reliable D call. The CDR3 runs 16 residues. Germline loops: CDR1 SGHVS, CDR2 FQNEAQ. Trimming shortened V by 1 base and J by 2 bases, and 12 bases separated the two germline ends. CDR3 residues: CASSLGAYHPYNEQFF. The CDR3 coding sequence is TGTGCCAGCAGCTTAGGAGCTTACCATCCCTACAATGAGCAGTTCTTC.

CDR3 sequence: CASSLVNEQFF. The CDR3 coding sequence is TGTGCCAGCAGCTTAGTCAATGAGCAGTTCTTC. The chain uses TRBV7-6 and TRBJ2-1; no clear D gene. Germline CDR1 reads SGHVS; CDR2 reads FNYEAQ. The V end lost 1 base, the J end lost 6 bases, and 1 base lay between the germline ends. The CDR3 totals 11 residues. The complete variable domain, with remaining parts taken from reference TRBV7-6 and TRBJ2-1, reads GAGVSQSPRYKVTKRGQDVALRCDPISGHVSLYWYRQALGQGPEFLTYFNYEAQQDKSGLPNDRFSAERPEGSISTLTIQRTEQRDSAMYRCASSLVNEQFFGPGTRLTVL.

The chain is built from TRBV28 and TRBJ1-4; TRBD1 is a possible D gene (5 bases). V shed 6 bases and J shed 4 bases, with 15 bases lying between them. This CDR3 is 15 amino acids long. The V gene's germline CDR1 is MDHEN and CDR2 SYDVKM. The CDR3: CASRRRQFLNEKLFF. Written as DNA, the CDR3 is TGTGCCAGCAGACGTAGACAGTTTCTTAATGAAAAACTGTTTTTT. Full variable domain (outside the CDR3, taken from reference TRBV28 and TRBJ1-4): DVKVTQSSRYLVKRTGEKVFLECVQDMDHENMFWYRQDPGLGLRLIYFSYDVKMKEKGDIPEGYSVSREKKERFSLILESASTNQTSMYLCASRRRQFLNEKLFFGSGTQLSVL.

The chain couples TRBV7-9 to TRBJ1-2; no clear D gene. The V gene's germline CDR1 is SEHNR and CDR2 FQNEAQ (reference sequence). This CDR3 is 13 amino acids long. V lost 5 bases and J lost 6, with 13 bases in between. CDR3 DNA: TGTGCCAGCAGCGTGGGGTTAGGAAATGGCTACACCTTC. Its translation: CASSVGLGNGYTF.

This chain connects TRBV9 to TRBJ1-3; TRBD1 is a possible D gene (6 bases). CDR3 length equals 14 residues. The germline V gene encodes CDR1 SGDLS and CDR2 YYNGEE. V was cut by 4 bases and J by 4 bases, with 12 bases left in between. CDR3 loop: CASSRTAQGNTIYF. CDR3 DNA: TGTGCCAGCAGCAGGACAGCTCAAGGAAACACCATATATTTT.